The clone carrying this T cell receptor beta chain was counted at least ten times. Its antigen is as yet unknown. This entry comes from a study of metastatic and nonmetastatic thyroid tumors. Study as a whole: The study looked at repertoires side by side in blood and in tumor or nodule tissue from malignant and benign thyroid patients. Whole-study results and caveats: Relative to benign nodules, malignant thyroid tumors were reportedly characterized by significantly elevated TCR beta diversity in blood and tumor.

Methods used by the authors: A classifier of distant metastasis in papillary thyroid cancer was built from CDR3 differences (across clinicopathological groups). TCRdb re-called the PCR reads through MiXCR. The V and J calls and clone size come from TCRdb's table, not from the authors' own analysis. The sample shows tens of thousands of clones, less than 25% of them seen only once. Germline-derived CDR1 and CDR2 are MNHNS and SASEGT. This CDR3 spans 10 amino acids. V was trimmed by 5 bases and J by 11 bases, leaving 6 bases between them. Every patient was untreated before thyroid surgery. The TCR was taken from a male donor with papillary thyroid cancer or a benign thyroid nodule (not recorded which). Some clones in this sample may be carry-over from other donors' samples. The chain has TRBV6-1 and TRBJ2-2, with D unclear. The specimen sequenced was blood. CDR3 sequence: CASSSSELFF. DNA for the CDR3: TGTGCCAGCAGTTCTTCCGAGCTGTTTTTT.